A selection of T cell receptor beta chains follows, all from one sample in a study of regulatory T cells in long-lasting Graves disease. TCRdb passed the multiplex PCR reads through MiXCR, listing each CDR3 protein once. The sample shows over 500,000 distinct CDR3 sequences, under 20% of them seen only once. The same specimen was also included in a second study, on T cells in Graves' hyperthyroidism and ophthalmopathy.

Specimen: peripheral blood mononuclear cells (PBMCs), collected at new diagnosis, from a patient treated with antithyroid drugs. These receptors were obtained from a woman aged 25-40 years with Graves disease. CDR3s include the opening cysteine and the closing phenylalanine or tryptophan. D genes are given only for firm matches. Some rows mark clone size as missing; the rest say once, few, many or name a class of expanded clone.

v_gene: TRBV12-3/TRBV12-4; d_gene: TRBD1; abundance: NA; j_gene: TRBJ2-2; CDR3nt: TGTGCCAGCAGTTTCATGGACAGGGACACCGGGGAGCTGTTTTTT; CDR3aa: CASSFMDRDTGELFF
v_gene: TRBV19; d_gene: NA; abundance: few; j_gene: TRBJ1-1; CDR3nt: TGTGCCAGTAGTTCCTATGGTGAAGCTTTCTTT; CDR3aa: CASSSYGEAFF
v_gene: TRBV5-1; d_gene: NA; abundance: many; j_gene: TRBJ2-1; CDR3nt: TGCGCCAGCAGCTTTAGGGGGTATGGATCTGAGCAGTTCTTC; CDR3aa: CASSFRGYGSEQFF
v_gene: TRBV5-6; d_gene: NA; abundance: NA; j_gene: TRBJ2-5; CDR3nt: TGTGCCAGCAGCTCCGGAGAGGGATACCAAGAGACCCAGTACTTC; CDR3aa: CASSSGEGYQETQYF
v_gene: TRBV6-1; d_gene: NA; abundance: medium-sized; j_gene: TRBJ1-4; CDR3nt: TGTGCCAGCAGTGAGGATGCAACTAATGAAAAACTGTTTTTT; CDR3aa: CASSEDATNEKLFF
v_gene: TRBV4-2; d_gene: NA; abundance: NA; j_gene: TRBJ2-1; CDR3nt: TGTGCCAGCAGCCAAGGGAGACAGAAAACCAATGAGCAGTTCTTC; CDR3aa: CASSQGRQKTNEQFF
v_gene: TRBV28; d_gene: NA; abundance: many; j_gene: TRBJ1-5; CDR3nt: TGTGCCAGCAGCGTGGGGGACTTCACGAGTCAGCCCCAGCATTTT; CDR3aa: CASSVGDFTSQPQHF
v_gene: TRBV4-2; d_gene: TRBD2; abundance: few; j_gene: TRBJ2-1; CDR3nt: TGTGCCAGCAGCCCTGGTCTGGGACTAGCGGGTCCCAGCTCCTACAATGAGCAGTTCTTC; CDR3aa: CASSPGLGLAGPSSYNEQFF
v_gene: TRBV6-2/TRBV6-3; d_gene: NA; abundance: many; j_gene: TRBJ1-1; CDR3nt: TGTGCCAGCAGTTCCCCCGTAGGCAACACTGAAGCTTTCTTT; CDR3aa: CASSSPVGNTEAFF
v_gene: TRBV28; d_gene: NA; abundance: many; j_gene: TRBJ2-7; CDR3nt: TGTGCCAGCAGTCTAACTACCCAGAGGTACGAGCAGTACTTC; CDR3aa: CASSLTTQRYEQYF
v_gene: TRBV12-3/TRBV12-4; d_gene: TRBD1; abundance: NA; j_gene: TRBJ2-6; CDR3nt: TGTGCCAGCAGACCATCACAGGGGGTTGTAGCTGGGGCCAACGTCCTGACTTTC; CDR3aa: CASRPSQGVVAGANVLTF